These T cell receptor beta chains were read from a single sample in a study of cytomegalovirus exposure and HLA in healthy donors. Clones were sequenced by immunoSEQ multiplex PCR, and TCRdb holds only the in-frame ones, with some missing. This sample has 100,000 to 150,000 clones, with about 87% found just once. Sequenced input: PBMCs. The receptors were sampled from a woman under 30 in good health and CMV-seronegative. Each CDR3 is given with its conserved first and last residue. The D gene is left open where the match is weak. A clone size is listed for some rows: how often the clone was seen (once, few, many), or a class if it is expanded.

d_call,clone_size,j_call,v_call,cdr3_aa,cdr3_nt
-,-,TRBJ2-7,TRBV18,CASSPGPGLTYEQYF,TGTGCCAGCTCACCTGGTCCGGGGTTAACCTACGAGCAGTACTTC
TRBD2,once,TRBJ2-3,TRBV9,CASSVVPGGFADTQYF,TGTGCCAGCAGCGTAGTCCCGGGAGGGTTCGCAGATACGCAGTATTTT
TRBD1,-,TRBJ1-2,TRBV19,CASNADRERFYTF,TGTGCCAGTAACGCGGACAGGGAACGGTTCTACACCTTC
TRBD2,-,TRBJ2-5,TRBV5-1,CASSKTSDQETQYF,TGCGCCAGCAGCAAAACTAGCGATCAAGAGACCCAGTACTTC
-,-,TRBJ1-4,TRBV7-8,CASSARRGKPNEKLFF,TGTGCCAGCAGCGCCCGTAGGGGGAAACCTAATGAAAAACTGTTTTTT
-,-,TRBJ1-4,TRBV5-4,CASSSGATNEKLFF,TGTGCCAGCAGCTCCGGTGCAACTAATGAAAAACTGTTTTTT
TRBD2,-,TRBJ2-2,TRBV11-3,CASSLDFWLAGGTGELFF,TGTGCCAGCAGCTTAGATTTTTGGCTAGCGGGAGGGACCGGGGAGCTGTTTTTT
TRBD2,-,TRBJ2-2,TRBV9,CASSPRLAGTGELFF,TGTGCCAGCAGCCCCAGACTAGCGGGCACCGGGGAGCTGTTTTTT
TRBD2,-,TRBJ2-1,TRBV18,CASSPPGGRLAYYNEQFF,TGTGCCAGCTCACCACCGGGGGGAAGACTAGCGTATTACAATGAGCAGTTCTTC
TRBD1,-,TRBJ1-2,TRBV7-8,CASSPRDRLYGYTF,TGTGCCAGCAGCCCCCGGGACAGGCTCTATGGCTACACCTTC
-,-,TRBJ2-7,TRBV28,CASSPPNRVYEQYF,TGTGCCAGCAGTCCACCCAACAGGGTCTACGAGCAGTACTTC
TRBD1,-,TRBJ2-7,TRBV28,CASSSGTALNEQYF,TGTGCCAGCAGCTCCGGGACAGCTTTGAACGAGCAGTACTTC
TRBD2,once,TRBJ2-7,TRBV11-2,CASSYKRLAGVGEQYF,TGTGCCAGCAGCTACAAAAGACTAGCGGGAGTGGGCGAGCAGTACTTC
-,-,TRBJ1-6,TRBV13,CASSPGDIDNSPLHF,TGTGCCAGCAGCCCAGGGGACATAGATAATTCACCCCTCCACTTT
TRBD2,-,TRBJ2-1,TRBV5-6,CASSFSGAPYNEQFF,TGTGCCAGCAGCTTTAGCGGGGCCCCCTACAATGAGCAGTTCTTC
-,-,TRBJ2-7,TRBV2,CASRAASLTGYEQYF,TGTGCCAGCAGAGCGGCGAGTCTGACTGGGTACGAGCAGTACTTC
TRBD1,-,TRBJ1-4,TRBV28,CASSLRQGAREKLFF,TGTGCCAGCAGTCTCCGACAGGGGGCGAGGGAAAAACTGTTTTTT
-,-,TRBJ2-1,TRBV11-3,CASRGRELFEQFF,TGTGCCAGCAGGGGGCGGGAACTATTTGAGCAGTTCTTC
-,-,TRBJ2-5,TRBV7-9,CASSLVSWGNQETQYF,TGTGCCAGCAGCTTAGTATCTTGGGGCAACCAAGAGACCCAGTACTTC
TRBD2,-,TRBJ2-3,TRBV5-4,CASSLKLAGSTDTQYF,TGTGCCAGCAGCCTGAAGTTAGCGGGAAGTACAGATACGCAGTATTTT
-,-,TRBJ1-6,TRBV11-2,CASSLFHRSSYNSPLHF,TGTGCCAGCAGCTTATTCCATCGGAGCTCCTATAATTCACCCCTCCACTTT
TRBD2,-,TRBJ2-3,TRBV11-3,CASSFSSGKADTQYF,TGTGCCAGCAGCTTTTCGAGCGGGAAGGCAGATACGCAGTATTTT
-,-,TRBJ2-7,TRBV28,CASSLFGQAYEQYF,TGTGCCAGCAGTTTATTTGGGCAGGCCTACGAGCAGTACTTC
TRBD1,few,TRBJ1-6,TRBV11-2,CASSLTGADSPLHF,TGTGCCAGCAGCCTGACAGGGGCGGATTCACCCCTCCACTTT
-,-,TRBJ2-7,TRBV19,CASSIFDRTYEQYF,TGTGCCAGTAGTATTTTCGACAGGACCTACGAGCAGTACTTC
-,-,TRBJ1-2,TRBV6-5,CASSFMTKTGGYTF,TGTGCCAGCAGTTTTATGACCAAGACGGGTGGCTACACCTTC
TRBD1,once,TRBJ2-7,TRBV10-1,CASSESRTGRYEQYF,TGCGCCAGCAGTGAGTCTCGGACAGGGCGCTACGAGCAGTACTTC
TRBD1,-,TRBJ2-7,TRBV28,CASSTPQGSYEQYF,TGTGCCAGCAGTACTCCACAGGGGTCATACGAGCAGTACTTC